The T cell receptor beta chain described here comes from a study of graft-versus-host responses after intestinal transplantation (dated by TCRdb to about 2021). In the study overall: Multivisceral, liver-intestinal, or isolated intestinal transplants were received by the recipients. All recipients received anti-thymocyte globulin induction followed by maintenance tacrolimus and steroids for approximately 3 years. Bulk TCR-beta CDR3 sequencing was used to track graft-versus-host and host-versus-graft alloreactive T cell clones in the graft, circulation and bone marrow after intestinal transplantation. To identify alloreactive clones, pre-transplant mixed lymphocyte reaction products were sequenced and then compared with unstimulated pre-transplant donor and recipient T cells. Of the roughly 24 intestinal transplant recipients enrolled in the cohort, one of whom was a retransplant, a few patients without pretransplant specimens were excluded. Donor T cell macrochimerism was defined as a peak of at least 4% donor T cells among recipient peripheral blood mononuclear cells. Samples from three later patients were sequenced in-house on an Illumina MiSeq with MiXCR processing rather than by the commercial service.

Per the publication, the time point label means: cells obtained before transplantation from donor or recipient. CD3+CD4+ and CD3+CD8+ populations were FACS-sorted from unstimulated pre-transplant donor and recipient cells taken from spleen or lymph nodes. Reading from cysteine to phenylalanine, the CDR3 counts 14 amino acids. The DNA shown is the 42-base CDR3, in frame from base 1. Here V drops 5 bases and J drops 3 bases, and the junction holds 6 bases not matched to any gene. The CDR1 and CDR2 encoded by the germline V gene are SGHTA and FQGTGA. For this clone: Its antigen is unknown. There are no base qualities to consult, and no much larger clone falls within one base.

Summary of the overall study and its limitations: GvH clones were detected in recipient bone marrow, and some appeared earlier in ileal mucosa or blood, consistent with an intestinal mucosal origin. In the allografts of patients with donor T cell macrochimerism, GvH to HvG T cell clonal ratios were high. Early after transplant, peak levels of circulating GvH clones were found to be associated with declines in HvG clones. The relatively low number and heterogeneity of intestinal transplant patients limited the conclusions.

The library was built by means of the immunoSEQ multiplex PCR assay. For most patients, genomic DNA was isolated with the Qiagen DNeasy Blood and Tissue Kit and sent frozen to Adaptive Biotechnologies for TCR sequencing. For most patients, high-throughput TCR-beta CDR3 sequencing of genomic DNA was performed by Adaptive Biotechnologies. As for how the authors treated the data: Adaptive's ImmunoSEQ software was the source of the TCR sequencing data for 15 to 20 patients, while a few other patients were processed with MiXCR and VDJtools. To correct CD4 versus CD8 sorting errors, sequences present in both subsets at a frequency ratio below 5:1 were removed. CDR3 nucleotide sequences shared by donor and recipient were removed because the origin of these sequences could not be assigned. To be classed as alloreactive, a clone needed at least 2-fold expansion over unstimulated cells and a minimum CFSE-low frequency of 0.002% (template counts) or 0.001% (read counts). Clones detected in sequenced pre-transplant spleen, lymph node, or MLR CFSE-low populations of the donor or recipient were defined as mappable. The cumulative frequency of alloreactive clones was calculated as a percentage of all sequences, weighted by copy number. TCRdb re-hosts the immuneACCESS table, in-frame sequences only. Its copies lack some clones; in the studies checked, an unresolved V gene accounts for under half of them, and the cause for the rest is not known. That table gives V, J and clone size, and the DNA gave D and trimming. Counted in this sample were more than 85,000 clones; roughly 80% of them appeared once. The ten largest clonotypes hold around 0.83% of the sample.

The sequence links TRBV7-3 to TRBJ1-1; a stretch of 7 junction bases matches TRBD1. The receptor was isolated from a human donor who received an intestinal transplant. Sequences were derived from unstimulated CD4+ T cells sorted from spleen or lymph node cells, sampled before intestinal transplant. The sequence in DNA is TGTGCCAGCAGCCTTACAGGGGCGGACACTGAAGCTTTCTTT. This gives the protein CASSLTGADTEAFF.